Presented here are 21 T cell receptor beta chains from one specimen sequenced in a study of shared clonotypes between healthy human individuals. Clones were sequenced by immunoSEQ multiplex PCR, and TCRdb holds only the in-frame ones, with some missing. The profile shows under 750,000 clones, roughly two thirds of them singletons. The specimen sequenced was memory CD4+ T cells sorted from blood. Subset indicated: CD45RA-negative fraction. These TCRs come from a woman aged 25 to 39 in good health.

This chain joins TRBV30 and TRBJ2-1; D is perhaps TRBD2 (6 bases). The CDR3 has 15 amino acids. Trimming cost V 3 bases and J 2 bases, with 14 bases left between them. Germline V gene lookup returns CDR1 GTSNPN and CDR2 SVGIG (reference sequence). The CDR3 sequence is CAWRPALAPYNEQFF. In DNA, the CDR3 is TGTGCCTGGAGGCCCGCCCTAGCGCCCTACAATGAGCAGTTCTTC.

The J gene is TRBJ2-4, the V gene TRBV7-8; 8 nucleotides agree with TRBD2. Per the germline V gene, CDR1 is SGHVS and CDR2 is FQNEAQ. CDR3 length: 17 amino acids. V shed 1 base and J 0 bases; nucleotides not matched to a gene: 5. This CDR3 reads CASSLGTSISAKNIQYF. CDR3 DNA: TGTGCCAGCAGCTTAGGGACTAGCATTTCAGCCAAAAACATTCAGTACTTC. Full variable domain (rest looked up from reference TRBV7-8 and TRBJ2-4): GAGVSQSPRYKVAKRGQDVALRCDPISGHVSLFWYQQALGQGPEFLTYFQNEAQLDKSGLPSDRFFAERPEGSVSTLKIQRTQQEDSAVYLCASSLGTSISAKNIQYFGAGTRLSVL.

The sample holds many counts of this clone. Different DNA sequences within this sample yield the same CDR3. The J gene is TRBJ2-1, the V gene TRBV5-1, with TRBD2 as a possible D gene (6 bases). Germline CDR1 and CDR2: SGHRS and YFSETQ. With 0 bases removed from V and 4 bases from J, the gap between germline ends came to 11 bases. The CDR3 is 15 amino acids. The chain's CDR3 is CASSLGSGGYNEQFF. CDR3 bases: TGCGCCAGCAGCTTGGGCAGTGGGGGGTACAATGAGCAGTTCTTC.

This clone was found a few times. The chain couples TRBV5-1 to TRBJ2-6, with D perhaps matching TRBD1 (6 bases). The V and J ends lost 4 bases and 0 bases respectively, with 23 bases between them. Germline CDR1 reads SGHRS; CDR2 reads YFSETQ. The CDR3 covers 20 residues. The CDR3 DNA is TGCGCCAGCAGCCCGTCTCCGTATCCAGGGGTCGTCTCTGGGGCCAACGTCCTGACTTTC. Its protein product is CASSPSPYPGVVSGANVLTF.

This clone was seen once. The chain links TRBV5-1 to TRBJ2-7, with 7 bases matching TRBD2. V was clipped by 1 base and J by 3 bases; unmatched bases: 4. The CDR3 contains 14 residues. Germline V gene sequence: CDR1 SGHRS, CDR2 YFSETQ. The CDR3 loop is CASSLSGTRYEQYF. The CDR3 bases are TGCGCCAGCAGCTTGAGCGGGACCCGCTACGAGCAGTACTTC. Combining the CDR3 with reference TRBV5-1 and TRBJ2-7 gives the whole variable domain KAGVTQTPRYLIKTRGQQVTLSCSPISGHRSVSWYQQTPGQGLQFLFEYFSETQRNKGNFPGRFSGRQFSNSRSEMNVSTLELGDSALYLCASSLSGTRYEQYFGPGTRLTVT.

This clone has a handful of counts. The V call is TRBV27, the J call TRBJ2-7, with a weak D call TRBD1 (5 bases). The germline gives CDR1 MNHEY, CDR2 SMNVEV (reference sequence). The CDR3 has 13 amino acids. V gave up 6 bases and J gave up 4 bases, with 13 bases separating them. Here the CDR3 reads CASRPTEGYEQYF. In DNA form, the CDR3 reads TGTGCCAGCAGACCGACAGAAGGGTACGAGCAGTACTTC.

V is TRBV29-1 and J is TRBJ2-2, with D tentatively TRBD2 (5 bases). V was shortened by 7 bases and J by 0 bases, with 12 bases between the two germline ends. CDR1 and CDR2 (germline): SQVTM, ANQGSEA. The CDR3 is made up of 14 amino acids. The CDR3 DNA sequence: TGCAGCGGATCGGACTTCGCGAACACCGGGGAGCTGTTTTTT. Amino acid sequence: CSGSDFANTGELFF.

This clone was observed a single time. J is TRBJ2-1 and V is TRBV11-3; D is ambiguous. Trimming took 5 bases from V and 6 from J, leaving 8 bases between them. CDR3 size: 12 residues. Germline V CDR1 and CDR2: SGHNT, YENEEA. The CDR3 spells CASSNKFNEQFF. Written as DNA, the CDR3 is TGTGCCAGCAGCAATAAATTCAATGAGCAGTTCTTC.

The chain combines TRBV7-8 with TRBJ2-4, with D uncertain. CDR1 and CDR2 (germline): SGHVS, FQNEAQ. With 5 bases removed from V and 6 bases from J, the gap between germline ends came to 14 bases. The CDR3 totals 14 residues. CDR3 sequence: CASSRDRVPNIQYF. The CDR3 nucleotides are TGTGCCAGCAGCCGCGACCGCGTTCCAAACATTCAGTACTTC.

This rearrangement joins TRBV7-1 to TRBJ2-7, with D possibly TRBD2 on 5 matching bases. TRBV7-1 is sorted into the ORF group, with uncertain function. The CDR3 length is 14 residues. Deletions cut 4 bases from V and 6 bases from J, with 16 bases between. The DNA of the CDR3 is TGTGCCAGCAGCTTCACCACCCGGAGGATCGAGCAGTACTTC. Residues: CASSFTTRRIEQYF.

The CDR3 bases are TGTGCCAGCAGCCTACAGGGCTGGGACACCGGGGAGCTGTTTTTT. Translation gives CASSLQGWDTGELFF. This chain joins TRBV7-2 and TRBJ2-2; possible D gene TRBD1, 6 bases. CDR1 is SGHTA, CDR2 FQGNSA, per germline. Deletions cut 5 bases from V and 3 bases from J, with 13 bases between. This CDR3 has 15 residues.

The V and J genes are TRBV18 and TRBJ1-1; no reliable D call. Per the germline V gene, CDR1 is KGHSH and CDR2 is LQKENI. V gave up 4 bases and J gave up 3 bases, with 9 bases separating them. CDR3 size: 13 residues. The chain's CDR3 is CASSLRADTEAFF. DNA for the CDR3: TGTGCCAGCTCACTCCGCGCGGACACTGAAGCTTTCTTT.

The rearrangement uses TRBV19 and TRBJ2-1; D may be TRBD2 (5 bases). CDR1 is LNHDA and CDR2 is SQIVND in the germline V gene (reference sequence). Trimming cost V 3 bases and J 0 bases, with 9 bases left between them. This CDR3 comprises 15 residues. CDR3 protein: CASSMALDSYNEQFF. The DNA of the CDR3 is TGTGCCAGTAGTATGGCACTAGACTCCTACAATGAGCAGTTCTTC.

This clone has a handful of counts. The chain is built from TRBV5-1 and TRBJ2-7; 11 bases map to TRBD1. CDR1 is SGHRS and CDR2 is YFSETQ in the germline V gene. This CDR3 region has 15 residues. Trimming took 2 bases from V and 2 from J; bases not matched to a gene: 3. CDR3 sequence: CASSFGTGGTYEQYF. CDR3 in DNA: TGCGCCAGCAGCTTTGGGACAGGGGGTACCTACGAGCAGTACTTC.

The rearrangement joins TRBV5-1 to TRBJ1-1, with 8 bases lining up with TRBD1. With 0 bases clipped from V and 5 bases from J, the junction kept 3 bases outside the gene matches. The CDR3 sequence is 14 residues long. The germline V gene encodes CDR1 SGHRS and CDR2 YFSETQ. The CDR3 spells CASSLDRGVTEAFF. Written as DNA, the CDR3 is TGCGCCAGCAGCTTGGACAGGGGGGTAACTGAAGCTTTCTTT.

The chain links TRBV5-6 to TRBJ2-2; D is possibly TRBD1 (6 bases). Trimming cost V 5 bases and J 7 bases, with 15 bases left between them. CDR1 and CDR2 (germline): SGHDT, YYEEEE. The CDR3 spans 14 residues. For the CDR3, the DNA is TGTGCCAGCAGGACAGGCGCCCCGGGCGGGGAGCTGTTTTTT. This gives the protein CASRTGAPGGELFF.

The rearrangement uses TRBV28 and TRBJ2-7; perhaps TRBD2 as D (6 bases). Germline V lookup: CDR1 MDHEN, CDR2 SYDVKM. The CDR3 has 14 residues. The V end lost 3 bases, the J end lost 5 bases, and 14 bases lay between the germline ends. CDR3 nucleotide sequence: TGTGCCAGCAGTTTTGGCGGGGTCTTCGACGAGCAGTACTTC. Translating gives CASSFGGVFDEQYF.

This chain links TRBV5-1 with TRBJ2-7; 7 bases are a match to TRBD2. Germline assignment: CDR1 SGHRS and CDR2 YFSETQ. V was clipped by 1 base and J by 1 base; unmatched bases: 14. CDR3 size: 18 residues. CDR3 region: CASSLWGPSSGLSYEQYF. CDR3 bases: TGCGCCAGCAGCTTGTGGGGTCCCTCTAGCGGACTTTCCTACGAGCAGTACTTC.

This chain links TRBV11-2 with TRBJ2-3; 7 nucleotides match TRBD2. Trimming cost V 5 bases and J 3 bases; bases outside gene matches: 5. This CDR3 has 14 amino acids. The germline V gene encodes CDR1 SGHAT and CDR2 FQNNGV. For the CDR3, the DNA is TGTGCCAGCAGCCCCGAAGCGGGGACAGATACGCAGTATTTT. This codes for CASSPEAGTDTQYF. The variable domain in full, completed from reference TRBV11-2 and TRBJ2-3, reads EAGVAQSPRYKIIEKRQSVAFWCNPISGHATLYWYQQILGQGPKLLIQFQNNGVVDDSQLPKDRFSAERLKGVDSTLKIQPAKLEDSAVYLCASSPEAGTDTQYFGPGTRLTVL.

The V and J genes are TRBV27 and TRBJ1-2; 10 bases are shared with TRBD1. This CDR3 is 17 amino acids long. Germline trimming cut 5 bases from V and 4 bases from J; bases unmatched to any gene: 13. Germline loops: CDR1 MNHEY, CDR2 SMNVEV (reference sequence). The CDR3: CASSHQTWGQGPYGYTF. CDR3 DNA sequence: TGTGCCAGCAGTCACCAAACATGGGGACAGGGGCCCTATGGCTACACCTTC.

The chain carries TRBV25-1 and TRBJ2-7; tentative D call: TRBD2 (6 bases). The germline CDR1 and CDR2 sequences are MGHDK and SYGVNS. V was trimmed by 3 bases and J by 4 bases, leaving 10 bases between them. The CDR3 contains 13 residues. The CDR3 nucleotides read TGTGCCAGCAGTGATCACGGGACTTACGAGCAGTACTTC. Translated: CASSDHGTYEQYF.